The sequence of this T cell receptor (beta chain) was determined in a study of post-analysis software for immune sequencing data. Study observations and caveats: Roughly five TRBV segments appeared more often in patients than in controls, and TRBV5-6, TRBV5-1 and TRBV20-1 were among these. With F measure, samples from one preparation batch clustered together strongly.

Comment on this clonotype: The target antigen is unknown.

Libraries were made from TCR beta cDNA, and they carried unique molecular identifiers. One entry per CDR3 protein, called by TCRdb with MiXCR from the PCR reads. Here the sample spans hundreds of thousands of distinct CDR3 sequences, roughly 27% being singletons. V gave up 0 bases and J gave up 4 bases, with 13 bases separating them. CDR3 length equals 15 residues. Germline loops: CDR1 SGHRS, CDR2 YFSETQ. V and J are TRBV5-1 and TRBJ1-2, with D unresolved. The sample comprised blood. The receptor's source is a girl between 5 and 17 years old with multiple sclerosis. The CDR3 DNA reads TGCGCCAGCAGCTTGGTTGTCGCGGATTCCTATGGCTACACCTTC. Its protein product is CASSLVVADSYGYTF.